These 10 T cell receptor beta chains were all obtained from the same sample, sequenced in a study of identical twins. A single record per CDR3 protein comes from TCRdb applying MiXCR to the 5' RACE reads. The sample has about 530,000 distinct CDR3 sequences; approximately 20% are singletons. The same sample was also used in a study of yellow fever vaccine responses in identical twins.

Material for sequencing was CD4+ T cells sorted from blood. These receptors were obtained from a woman under 30 in good health.

The chain combines TRBV18 with TRBJ2-7; D is perhaps TRBD2 (5 bases). CDR1 and CDR2 from the germline V gene are KGHSH and LQKENI. The CDR3 loop spans 13 amino acids. The V end was cut by 2 bases, the J end by 4 bases, with 9 bases between. The CDR3 nucleotides are TGTGCCAGCTCACCAGGTCCGGGGTACGAGCAGTACGTC. Its protein is CASSPGPGYEQYV.

This sequence joins TRBV7-2 and TRBJ2-1; D unclear. The CDR3 totals 14 residues. Trimming pared 6 bases from V and 0 bases from J, leaving 9 bases between. Germline CDR1 and CDR2: SGHTA and FQGNSA. This CDR3 reads CASRVYSSYNEQFF. The DNA of the CDR3 is TGTGCCAGCAGAGTGTATAGCTCCTACAATGAGCAGTTCTTC.

Only a few counts were recorded for this clonotype. The chain employs TRBV11-2 and TRBJ2-7; D is ambiguous. CDR3 size: 13 residues. The germline V gene has CDR1 SGHAT and CDR2 FQNNGV. Trimming pared 5 bases from V and 4 bases from J, leaving 12 bases between. The CDR3 coding sequence is TGTGCCAGCAGCACTGGGATGGGATACGAGCAGTACTTC. This gives the protein CASSTGMGYEQYF.

The chain is built from TRBV7-8 and TRBJ2-3; D uncertain. The CDR3 covers 13 residues. Germline V CDR1 and CDR2: SGHVS, FQNEAQ. V was clipped by 7 bases and J by 2 bases, with 10 bases between them. The CDR3 is CASIGWVTDTQYF. The CDR3 nucleotides are TGTGCCAGCATAGGATGGGTCACAGATACGCAGTATTTT.

The CDR3: CATSEQTGGAGTGELFF. In DNA form, the CDR3 reads TGTGCCACCAGTGAGCAAACAGGGGGCGCGGGCACCGGGGAGCTGTTTTTT. V is TRBV24-1 and J is TRBJ2-2, with 9 bases identical to TRBD1. Germline V gene sequence: CDR1 KGHDR, CDR2 SFDVKD. The V gene end was trimmed by 4 bases and the J gene end by 4 bases; junction bases not matched to a gene: 9. The CDR3 runs 17 residues.

The V call is TRBV27, the J call TRBJ2-1, with TRBD2 identical over 10 bases. CDR1 and CDR2 from the germline V gene are MNHEY and SMNVEV (reference sequence). After removal of 4 bases from V and 2 bases from J, the junction contained 5 bases not matched to a gene. The CDR3 is made up of 16 amino acids. CDR3 coding DNA: TGTGCCAGCAGTTCAATAGCGGGAGGAACCTACAATGAGCAGTTCTTC. Translating it yields CASSSIAGGTYNEQFF.

This clonotype was picked up a small number of times. The rearrangement uses TRBV18 and TRBJ2-3; 8 bases line up with TRBD1. The CDR3 sequence is 17 residues long. With 1 base clipped from V and 6 bases from J, the junction kept 12 bases outside the gene matches. Germline V gene lookup returns CDR1 KGHSH and CDR2 LQKENI. CDR3 nucleotides: TGTGCCAGCTCACCACTCCCTTCGACAGGGGTTACCGATACGCAGTATTTT. Amino acid sequence: CASSPLPSTGVTDTQYF.

This chain links TRBV6-5 with TRBJ2-7; 7 bases map to TRBD1. The CDR3 spans 16 residues. The J segment lost 0 bases and the V segment lost 4 bases, leaving 9 bases of the junction unmatched. The germline V gene encodes CDR1 MNHEY and CDR2 SVGAGI. The CDR3 DNA sequence: TGTGCCAGCAGTTTACTACAGGGGTCTTACTCCTACGAGCAGTACGTC. The encoded protein is CASSLLQGSYSYEQYV.

In its sample, this clonotype was seen a few times. This rearrangement joins TRBV12-3 or TRBV12-4 to TRBJ2-4; TRBD2 matches at 8 bases. The ends lost 6 bases at V and 12 bases at J; junction bases unmatched: 13. The CDR3 consists of 14 residues. The CDR3 sequence is CASSPRAAGGHQYF. In DNA, the CDR3 is TGTGCCAGCAGCCCGAGAGCGGCGGGGGGACATCAGTACTTC.

The chain has TRBV15 and TRBJ1-1; the D is unclear. The CDR3 covers 16 residues. V shed 5 bases and J shed 0 bases, with 16 bases lying between them. Per germline, CDR1 LNHNV and CDR2 YYDKDF (reference sequence). The CDR3 here is CATSQGGRKMNTEAFF. The CDR3 DNA sequence: TGTGCCACCAGCCAAGGAGGGCGGAAGATGAACACTGAAGCTTTCTTT. Full variable domain (rest looked up from reference TRBV15 and TRBJ1-1): DAMVIQNPRYQVTQFGKPVTLSCSQTLNHNVMYWYQQKSSQAPKLLFHYYDKDFNNEADTPDNFQSRRPNTSFCFLDIRSPGLGDTAMYLCATSQGGRKMNTEAFFGQGTRLTVV.